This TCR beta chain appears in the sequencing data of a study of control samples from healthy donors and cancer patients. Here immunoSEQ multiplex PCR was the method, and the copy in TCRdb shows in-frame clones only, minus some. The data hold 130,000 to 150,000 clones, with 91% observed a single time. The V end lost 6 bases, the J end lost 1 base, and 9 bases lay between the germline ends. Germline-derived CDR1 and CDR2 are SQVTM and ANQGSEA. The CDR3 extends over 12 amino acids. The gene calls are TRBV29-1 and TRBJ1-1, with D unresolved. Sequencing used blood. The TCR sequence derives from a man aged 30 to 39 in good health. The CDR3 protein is CSVPEWNTEAFF. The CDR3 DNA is TGCAGCGTCCCCGAGTGGAACACTGAAGCTTTCTTT.